These T cell receptor beta chains were read from a single sample in a study of tissue T cells after allogeneic stem cell transplantation. Only in-frame clones appear in the TCRdb table, and some are missing; sequencing was by immunoSEQ multiplex PCR. The table has about 5,400 clones, over 60% seen once. Here the sequenced sample was blood, taken before transplantation. All receptors come from a man between 40 and 75 years old who later had graft-versus-host disease after an allogeneic stem cell transplant. Each CDR3 is given with its conserved first and last residue. The order of the fields is D gene, V gene, J gene, clone size, CDR3 DNA, CDR3 protein. The D gene is left open where the match is weak. Rows may omit the clone size; those that give it use once, few, many or a size class.

TRBD1	TRBV4-1	TRBJ1-5	.	TGCGCCAGCAGCCAAGAGGGACAGAGCTATCAGCCCCAGCATTTT	CASSQEGQSYQPQHF
.	TRBV29-1	TRBJ2-1	.	TGCAGCGTTGTGGCTTTCTCCTACAATGAGCAGTTCTTC	CSVVAFSYNEQFF
.	TRBV9	TRBJ1-1	.	TGTGCCAGCAGCGTAGTAGGGGCAGACACTGAAGCTTTCTTT	CASSVVGADTEAFF
TRBD1	TRBV7-9	TRBJ1-5	.	TGTGCCAGCAGCCCGAATGACTGGACAGGGGGGCATAGCAATCAGCCCCAGCATTTT	CASSPNDWTGGHSNQPQHF
.	TRBV29-1	TRBJ2-1	.	TGCAGCGTTGAAGAAAGGGGGAGGAACAATGAGCAGTTCTTC	CSVEERGRNNEQFF
.	TRBV12-3/TRBV12-4	TRBJ2-5	.	TGTGCCAGCCAGGGAGGAATAGGAGAGACCCAGTACTTC	CASQGGIGETQYF
.	TRBV11-3	TRBJ2-1	.	TGTGCCAGCAGCTTATTTACGGCGGGGGCCCCCAATGAGCAGTTCTTC	CASSLFTAGAPNEQFF
TRBD1	TRBV7-9	TRBJ1-1	.	TGTGCCAGCAGGAATTACGACAGGGCTGAGAACACTGAAGCTTTCTTT	CASRNYDRAENTEAFF
.	TRBV19	TRBJ2-3	.	TGTGCCAGTAGTTCCGGACCAGGCACAGATACGCAGTATTTT	CASSSGPGTDTQYF
TRBD1	TRBV5-4	TRBJ1-4	.	TGTGCCAGCAGCACACAGGGGGCGGTTGAAAAACTGTTTTTT	CASSTQGAVEKLFF
.	TRBV6-6	TRBJ1-1	.	TGTGCCAGCAGCTTGGAAAGCGGCACTGAAGCTTTCTTT	CASSLESGTEAFF
.	TRBV15	TRBJ2-1	once	TGTGCCACCAGCAGAGTAACAGCTCTCGATGAGCAGTTCTTC	CATSRVTALDEQFF
.	TRBV13	TRBJ2-1	.	TGTGCCAGCAGCCCACGGGGGGACAGTCTTCACAATGAGCAGTTCTTC	CASSPRGDSLHNEQFF
TRBD1	TRBV28	TRBJ2-7	.	TGTGCCAGCAGTCTGGGGACAGCCTTCCTACTAGTCGACTACGAGCAGTACTTC	CASSLGTAFLLVDYEQYF
.	TRBV27	TRBJ1-1	.	TGTGCCAGCAGTTTACGGGGGACTGAAGCTTTCTTT	CASSLRGTEAFF
.	TRBV5-1	TRBJ2-6	.	TGCGCCAGCAGCTTGGACGGCTCTGGGGCCAACGTCCTGACTTTC	CASSLDGSGANVLTF
TRBD2	TRBV7-9	TRBJ2-2	.	TGTGCCAGCAGGGTGGGACTAACCGGGGAGCTGTTTTTT	CASRVGLTGELFF
.	TRBV24-1	TRBJ2-1	.	TGTGCCACCAGTGATTTGCAAGGTTCAGGTTATAATGAGCAGTTCTTC	CATSDLQGSGYNEQFF
.	TRBV5-1	TRBJ2-7	.	TGCGCCAGCAGCTTGGAGACAGTCTCCTACGAGCAGTACTTC	CASSLETVSYEQYF
TRBD2	TRBV11-3	TRBJ2-1	.	TGTGCCAGCAGCTTTAGCGGGGGACAGCAGTTCTTC	CASSFSGGQQFF
.	TRBV5-1	TRBJ2-1	.	TGCGCCAGCAGCGGGTCCTACAATGAGCAGTTCTTC	CASSGSYNEQFF
.	TRBV6-5	TRBJ1-2	.	TGTGCCAGCACTCCGGGGGGGGTAGCTGGCTACACCTTC	CASTPGGVAGYTF
TRBD1	TRBV27	TRBJ1-6	.	TGTGCCAGCAGTTTTTCCGGGACAGGGGTGAGAAATTCACCCCTCCACTTT	CASSFSGTGVRNSPLHF
.	TRBV19	TRBJ2-7	few	TGTGCCAGTAGTATAGTCGCGGCCGCCTACGAGCAGTACTTC	CASSIVAAAYEQYF
.	TRBV5-4	TRBJ1-1	.	TGTGCCAGCTCTACAGAAATGAACACTGAAGCTTTCTTT	CASSTEMNTEAFF
TRBD1	TRBV30	TRBJ2-7	.	TGTGCCCACCAAGGCGGGACAGGCTTCAACGAGCAGTACTTC	CAHQGGTGFNEQYF
TRBD2	TRBV11-3	TRBJ2-1	.	TGTGCCAGCAGCCGAAGCGGGGGGGCTAATGAGCAGTTCTTC	CASSRSGGANEQFF
.	TRBV6-1	TRBJ2-2	.	TGTGCCAGCAGTGACAGGGACGGCTCCGGGGAGCTGTTTTTT	CASSDRDGSGELFF